This paragraph covers one T cell receptor beta chain sequence. Its specificity is unknown. The record originates from a study of T cell responses to AZD1222 COVID-19 vaccine. CDR3 length: 14 amino acids. The germline gives CDR1 MGHRA, CDR2 YSYEKL. Deletions cut 4 bases from V and 3 bases from J, with 12 bases between. Sequencing used immunoSEQ multiplex PCR; TCRdb keeps in-frame clones, though not all of them. The table has roughly 130,000 clones, approximately 88% seen once. General study points: Repertoire sampling happened only post peak T cell response. Reportedly, nearly half the spike-specific TCRs target unmutated variant regions. The study identified only six AZD1222 recipients as seropositive at baseline. Two AZD1222 administrations were followed by greater Spike-specific TCR breadth and depth.

This TCR was recovered from an adult in good health. The material was peripheral blood, obtained on day 0 of MenACWY control vaccination. V usage is TRBV4-1 and J usage is TRBJ1-1; D is possibly TRBD1 (5 bases). Written as DNA, the CDR3 is TGCGCCAGCAGCCTAGGATGGGGGTACACTGAAGCTTTCTTT. The encoded protein is CASSLGWGYTEAFF.